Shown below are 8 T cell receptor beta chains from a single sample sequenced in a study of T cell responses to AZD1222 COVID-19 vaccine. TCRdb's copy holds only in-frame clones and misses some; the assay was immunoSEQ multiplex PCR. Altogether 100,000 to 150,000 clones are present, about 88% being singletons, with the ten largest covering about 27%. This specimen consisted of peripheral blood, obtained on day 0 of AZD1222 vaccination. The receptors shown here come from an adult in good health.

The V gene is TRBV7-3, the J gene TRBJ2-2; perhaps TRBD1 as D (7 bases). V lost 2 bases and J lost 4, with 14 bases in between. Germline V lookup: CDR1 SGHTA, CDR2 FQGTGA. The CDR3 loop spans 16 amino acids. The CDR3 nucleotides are TGTGCCAGCAGCTTAGGAGGGGGCGCGGGCACCGGGGAGCTGTTTTTT. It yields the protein CASSLGGGAGTGELFF.

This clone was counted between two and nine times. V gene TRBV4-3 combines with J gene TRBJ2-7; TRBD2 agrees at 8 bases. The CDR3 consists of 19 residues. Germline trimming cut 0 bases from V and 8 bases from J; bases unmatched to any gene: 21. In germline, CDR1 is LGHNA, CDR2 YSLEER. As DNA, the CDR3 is TGCGCCAGCAGCCAAGAGTATATTGTCGTAGGGACTAGGGATACGAAGCAGTACTTC. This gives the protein CASSQEYIVVGTRDTKQYF.

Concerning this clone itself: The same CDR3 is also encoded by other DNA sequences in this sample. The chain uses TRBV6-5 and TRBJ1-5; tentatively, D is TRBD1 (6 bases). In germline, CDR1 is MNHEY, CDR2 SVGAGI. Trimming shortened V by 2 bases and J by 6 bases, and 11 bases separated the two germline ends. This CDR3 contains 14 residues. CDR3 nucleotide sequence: TGTGCCAGCAGTTACGGGGGGGGCGGTCAGCCCCAGCATTTT. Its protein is CASSYGGGGQPQHF.

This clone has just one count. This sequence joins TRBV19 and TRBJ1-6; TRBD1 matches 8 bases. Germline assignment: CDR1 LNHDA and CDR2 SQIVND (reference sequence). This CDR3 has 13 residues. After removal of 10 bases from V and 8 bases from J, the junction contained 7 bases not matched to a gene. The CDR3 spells CATGTGVDSPLHF. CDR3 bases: TGTGCCACAGGGACAGGAGTCGATTCACCCCTCCACTTT.

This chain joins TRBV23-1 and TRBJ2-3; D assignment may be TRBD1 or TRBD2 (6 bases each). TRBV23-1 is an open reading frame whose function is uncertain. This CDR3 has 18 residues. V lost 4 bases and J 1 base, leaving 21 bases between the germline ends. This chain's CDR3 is CASSPRGKGTKCTDTQYF. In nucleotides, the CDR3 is TGCGCCAGCAGTCCTCGGGGGAAGGGGACAAAATGCACAGATACGCAGTATTTT.

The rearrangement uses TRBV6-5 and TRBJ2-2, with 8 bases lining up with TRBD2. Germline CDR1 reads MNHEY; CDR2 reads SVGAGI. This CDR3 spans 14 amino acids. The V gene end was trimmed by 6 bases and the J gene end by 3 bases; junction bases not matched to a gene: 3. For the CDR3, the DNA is TGTGCCAGCAGCTCCGGGGGGGACACCGGGGAGCTGTTTTTT. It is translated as CASSSGGDTGELFF.

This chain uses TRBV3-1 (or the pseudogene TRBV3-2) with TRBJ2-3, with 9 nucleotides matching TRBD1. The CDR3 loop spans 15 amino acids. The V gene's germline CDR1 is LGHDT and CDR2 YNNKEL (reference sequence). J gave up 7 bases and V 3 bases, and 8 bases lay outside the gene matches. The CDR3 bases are TGTGCCAGCAGCCAGATACAGGGGGCTGGGAATACGCAGTATTTT. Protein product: CASSQIQGAGNTQYF.

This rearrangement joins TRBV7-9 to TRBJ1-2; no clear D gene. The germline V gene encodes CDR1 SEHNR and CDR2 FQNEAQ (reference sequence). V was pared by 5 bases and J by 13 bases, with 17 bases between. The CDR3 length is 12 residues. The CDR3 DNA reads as TGTGCCAGCAGCGCCCGTGAGAGGGCCGGCACCTTC. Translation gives CASSARERAGTF.